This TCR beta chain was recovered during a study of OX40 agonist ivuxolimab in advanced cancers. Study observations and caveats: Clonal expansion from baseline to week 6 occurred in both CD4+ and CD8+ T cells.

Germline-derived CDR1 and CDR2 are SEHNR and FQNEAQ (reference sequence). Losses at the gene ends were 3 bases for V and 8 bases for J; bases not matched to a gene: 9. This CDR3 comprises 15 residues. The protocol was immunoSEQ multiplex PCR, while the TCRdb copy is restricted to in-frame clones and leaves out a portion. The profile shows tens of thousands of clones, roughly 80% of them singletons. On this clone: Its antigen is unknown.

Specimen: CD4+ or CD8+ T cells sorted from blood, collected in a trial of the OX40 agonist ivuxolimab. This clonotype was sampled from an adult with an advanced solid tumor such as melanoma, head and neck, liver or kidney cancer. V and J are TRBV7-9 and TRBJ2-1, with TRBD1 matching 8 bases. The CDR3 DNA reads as TGTGCCAGCAGCTTGTCAGGGGGCCTTTTGGATGAGCAGTTCTTC. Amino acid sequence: CASSLSGGLLDEQFF.